The 4 T cell receptor beta chains below all came from one sample that was sequenced in a study of T-cell memory formation after mild COVID-19. Each CDR3 protein gets one entry after TCRdb re-called the 5' RACE reads with MiXCR. The table records tens of thousands of distinct CDR3 sequences, 20% to 25% of them present only once. Sequences were obtained from PBMCs or a T cell subset sorted from them (not recorded which). These receptors all come from an adult who had mild COVID-19 (a few samples of this study predate the infection). Cell type and time point are not known.

This clonotype was counted ten times or more. This sequence joins TRBV12-3 or TRBV12-4 and TRBJ1-1, with a tentative D call TRBD1 (5 bases). V was shortened by 8 bases and J by 1 base, with 11 bases between the two germline ends. This CDR3 has 13 amino acids. The CDR3 DNA is TGTGCCAGCGGCAGGGCGACGAACACTGAAGCTTTCTTT. This codes for CASGRATNTEAFF.

This clonotype appeared many times. The chain couples TRBV2 to TRBJ2-7; 7 nucleotides match TRBD1. The CDR3 totals 13 residues. V shed 6 bases and J 3 bases; nucleotides not matched to a gene: 5. Germline V CDR1 and CDR2: SNHLY, FYNNEI. The CDR3 is CASRRQGGYEQYF. For the CDR3, the DNA is TGTGCCAGCAGAAGACAGGGTGGCTACGAGCAGTACTTC. Together with reference TRBV2 and TRBJ2-7, the CDR3 gives the full variable domain: EPEVTQTPSHQVTQMGQEVILRCVPISNHLYFYWYRQILGQKVEFLVSFYNNEISEKSEIFDDQFSVERPDGSNFTLKIRSTKLEDSAMYFCASRRQGGYEQYFGPGTRLTVT.

V gene TRBV29-1 combines with J gene TRBJ2-6; D is uncertain. Germline V lookup: CDR1 SQVTM, CDR2 ANQGSEA. CDR3 length: 13 residues. This CDR3 reads CSALSSGANVLTF. In DNA, the CDR3 is TGCAGTGCCCTTAGCTCTGGGGCCAACGTCCTGACTTTC.

Many counts were recorded for this clonotype. The chain has TRBV5-1 and TRBJ2-7; maybe TRBD1 (5 bases). V lost 7 bases and J 1 base, leaving 15 bases between the germline ends. Germline V lookup: CDR1 SGHRS, CDR2 YFSETQ. The CDR3 runs to 14 residues. CDR3 sequence: CASAPRGSSYEQYF. For the CDR3, the DNA is TGCGCCAGCGCCCCTAGGGGCAGTTCCTACGAGCAGTACTTC.